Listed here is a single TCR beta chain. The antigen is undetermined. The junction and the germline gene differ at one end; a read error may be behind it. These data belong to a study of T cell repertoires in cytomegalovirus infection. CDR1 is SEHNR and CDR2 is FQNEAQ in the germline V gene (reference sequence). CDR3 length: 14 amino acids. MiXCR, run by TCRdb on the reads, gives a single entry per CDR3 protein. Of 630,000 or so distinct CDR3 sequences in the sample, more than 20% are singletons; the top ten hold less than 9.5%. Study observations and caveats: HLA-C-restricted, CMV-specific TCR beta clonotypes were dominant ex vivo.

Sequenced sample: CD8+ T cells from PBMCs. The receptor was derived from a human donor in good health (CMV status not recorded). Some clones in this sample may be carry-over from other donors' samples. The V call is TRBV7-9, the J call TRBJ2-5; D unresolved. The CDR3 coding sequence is TGTACCAGCAGCTTAGAAAGGTACCCAGAGACCCAGTACTTC. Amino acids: CTSSLERYPETQYF.